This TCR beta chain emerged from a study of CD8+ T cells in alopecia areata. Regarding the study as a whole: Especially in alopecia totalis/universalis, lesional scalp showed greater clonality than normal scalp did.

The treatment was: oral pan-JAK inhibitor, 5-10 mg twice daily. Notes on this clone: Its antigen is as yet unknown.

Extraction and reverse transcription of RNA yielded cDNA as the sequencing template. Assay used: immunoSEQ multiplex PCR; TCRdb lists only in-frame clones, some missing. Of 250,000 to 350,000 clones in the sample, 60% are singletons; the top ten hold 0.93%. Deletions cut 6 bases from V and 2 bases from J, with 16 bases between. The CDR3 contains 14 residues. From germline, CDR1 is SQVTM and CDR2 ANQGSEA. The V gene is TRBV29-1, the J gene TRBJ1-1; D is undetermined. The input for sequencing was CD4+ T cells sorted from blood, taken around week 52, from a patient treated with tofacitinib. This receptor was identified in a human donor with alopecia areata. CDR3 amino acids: CSVDTTGLNTEAFF. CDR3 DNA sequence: TGCAGCGTCGACACGACGGGCCTCAACACTGAAGCTTTCTTT.